Listed below are T cell receptor beta chains from one sample, sequenced in a study of cytomegalovirus exposure and HLA in healthy donors. Measured with immunoSEQ multiplex PCR; TCRdb has only the in-frame clones, and not every one. The sample holds 150,000 to 200,000 clones; around four fifths are singletons and the top ten take roughly 9.7%. Sequences were obtained from PBMCs. These receptors were collected from a man aged 18-30 years in good health and CMV-seropositive. Both conserved end residues are trimmed from each CDR3.

v_gene,CDR3aa
TRBV15,ATGNEKLF
TRBV18,ASSPMHGTGVAEAF
TRBV14,ASSGLADYEQY
TRBV7-9,ASSSDRATNEKLF
TRBV7-3,ASSDWEGGDYGYT
TRBV9,ASSARQGMGNNEQF
TRBV10-3,ATMTRGSNQETQY
TRBV27,ASSIEQGSDEQF
TRBV7-8,ASSSTAGPHEQY
TRBV15,ATSRDGLPARGQH
TRBV5-1,ASSQRTGEGYGYT
TRBV6-1,ASSDWGAGETQY
TRBV18,ASSPGEQPTSSPYEQY
TRBV5-6,ASSWGEGTEAF
TRBV2,ASRPGQGGTQY
TRBV10-3,AISAILTGYENTIY
TRBV4-2,ASSPRIGTSAGELF
TRBV9,ASSGGFGERGANVLT
TRBV28,ASSFPQGAPSGANVLT
TRBV7-9,ASSPRQGATDTQY
TRBV11-2,ASSPRPSAVSTDTQY
TRBV4-1,ASSQVGLAGGSGANVLT